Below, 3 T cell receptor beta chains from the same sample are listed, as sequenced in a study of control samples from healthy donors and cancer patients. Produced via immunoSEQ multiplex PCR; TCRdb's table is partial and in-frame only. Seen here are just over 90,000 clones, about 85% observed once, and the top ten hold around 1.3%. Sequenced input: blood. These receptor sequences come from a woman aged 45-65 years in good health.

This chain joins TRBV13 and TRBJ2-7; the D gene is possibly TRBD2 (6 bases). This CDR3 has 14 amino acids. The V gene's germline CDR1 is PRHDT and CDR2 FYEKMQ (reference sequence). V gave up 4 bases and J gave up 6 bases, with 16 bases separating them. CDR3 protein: CASSSGVDPREQYF. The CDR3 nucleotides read TGTGCCAGCAGCTCGGGGGTGGATCCGCGCGAGCAGTACTTC.

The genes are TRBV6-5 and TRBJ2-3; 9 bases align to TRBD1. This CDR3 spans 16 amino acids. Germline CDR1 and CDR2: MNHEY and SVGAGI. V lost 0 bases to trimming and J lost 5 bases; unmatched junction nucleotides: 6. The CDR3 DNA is TGTGCCAGCAGTTACTCGACAGGGGGAAGAATAGATACGCAGTATTTT. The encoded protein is CASSYSTGGRIDTQYF.

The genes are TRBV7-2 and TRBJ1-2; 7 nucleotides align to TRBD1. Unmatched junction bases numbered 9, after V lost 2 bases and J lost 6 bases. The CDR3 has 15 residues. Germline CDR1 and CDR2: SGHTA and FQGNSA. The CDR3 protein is CASSLREGAKDGYTF. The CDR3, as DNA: TGTGCCAGCAGCTTACGGGAGGGGGCAAAGGATGGCTACACCTTC.